Listed below are T cell receptor beta chains from one sample, sequenced in a study of shared clonotypes between healthy human individuals. Clones were sequenced by immunoSEQ multiplex PCR, and TCRdb holds only the in-frame ones, with some missing. Here the sample spans approximately 1.5 million clones, around 98% being singletons. Sequences were obtained from naive CD4+ T cells sorted from blood. The receptors stem from a man younger than 40 in good health. The CDR3 runs from the conserved cysteine through the conserved F or W. The D gene is left open where the match is weak. Some rows mark clone size as missing; the rest say once, few, many or name a class of expanded clone.

clone size | J gene | V gene | D gene | CDR3 DNA | CDR3 protein
NA | TRBJ2-1 | TRBV15 | NA | TGTGCCACCAGCTTGAGATGGGGAGGTAGCTCCTACAATGAGCAGTTCTTC | CATSLRWGGSSYNEQFF
NA | TRBJ2-3 | TRBV7-3 | TRBD2 | TGTGCCAGCAGCAAGACTAGCGGGAGGTTTGAAGATACGCAGTATTTT | CASSKTSGRFEDTQYF
NA | TRBJ2-7 | TRBV9 | TRBD2 | TGTGCCAGCAGCCTCCGCGGGACTAGCGAAGACTACGAGCAGTACTTC | CASSLRGTSEDYEQYF
NA | TRBJ2-7 | TRBV28 | TRBD1 | TGTGCCAGCAGTACTTACGCCGGGACAGGGTACTCCTACGAGCAGTACTTC | CASSTYAGTGYSYEQYF
NA | TRBJ2-5 | TRBV27 | NA | TGTGCCAGCAGTTTAGCACTCCCGGCTGGGACCCAGTACTTC | CASSLALPAGTQYF
NA | TRBJ1-5 | TRBV28 | NA | TGTGCCAGCAGTTTCAGGGGAATCAATCAGCCCCAGCATTTT | CASSFRGINQPQHF
NA | TRBJ1-1 | TRBV19 | NA | TGTGCCACCGAGTCTCCGAGGGGAGCGCTTGAAGCTTTCTTT | CATESPRGALEAFF
NA | TRBJ2-3 | TRBV7-3 | TRBD2 | TGTGCCAGCAGCTTAACCCCGGGACTAGCGGGAGGGCCAGATACGCAGTATTTT | CASSLTPGLAGGPDTQYF
NA | TRBJ2-7 | TRBV5-1 | NA | TGCGCCAGCAGCAGCCGACAGGCTGTCGCCTACGAGCAGTACTTC | CASSSRQAVAYEQYF
NA | TRBJ2-7 | TRBV7-8 | NA | TGTGCCAGCACCCTAGGGGGGTACGAGCAGTACTTC | CASTLGGYEQYF
NA | TRBJ2-7 | TRBV21-1 | NA | TGTGCCAGCAGCACTGAGGTGAGAAGGTTGCGCGAGCAGTACTTC | CASSTEVRRLREQYF
NA | TRBJ1-2 | TRBV5-3 | NA | TGTGCCAGAAGCTTGGGCGGGATGACAGGTGGCTACACCTTC | CARSLGGMTGGYTF
NA | TRBJ2-5 | TRBV2 | NA | TGTGCCCGGTCAGGACGGGGGCAACGACAAGAGACCCAGTACTTC | CARSGRGQRQETQYF
once | TRBJ2-1 | TRBV5-6 | NA | TGTGCCAGCAGCTTGGACGACAAACGACCCTACAATGAGCAGTTCTTC | CASSLDDKRPYNEQFF
NA | TRBJ2-7 | TRBV6-1 | NA | TGTGCCAGCGGCGGGGCGTCCGAGCAGTACTTC | CASGGASEQYF
NA | TRBJ2-7 | TRBV5-6 | NA | TGTGCCAGCAGCTCTGGACAGCGCACCTACGAGCAGTACTTC | CASSSGQRTYEQYF
once | TRBJ2-2 | TRBV5-1 | NA | TGCGCCAGCAGCTTCCTAATTGGGGGGCCGAACACCGGGGAGCTGTTTTTT | CASSFLIGGPNTGELFF
NA | TRBJ2-7 | TRBV10-3 | NA | TGTGCCACCAGGGAAAATTCCTACGAGCAGTACTTC | CATRENSYEQYF
NA | TRBJ2-5 | TRBV4-3 | NA | TGCGCCAGCAGCCAAGAGTTTCAGGGTTCGGAGACCCAGTACTTC | CASSQEFQGSETQYF
NA | TRBJ2-2 | TRBV19 | NA | TGTGCCACTCCCGGGCCGAACACCGGGGAGCTGTTTTTT | CATPGPNTGELFF
NA | TRBJ1-5 | TRBV28 | NA | TGTGCCAGCACCACACCCGGGGGGTCTAATCAGCCCCAGCATTTT | CASTTPGGSNQPQHF
once | TRBJ2-3 | TRBV9 | TRBD2 | TGTGCCAGCAGCGTAGGGACTAGCGGGGGGCTTGATACGCAGTATTTT | CASSVGTSGGLDTQYF
once | TRBJ2-2 | TRBV19 | NA | TGTGCCAGTAGTAACCCTAGCATTTTGACCGGGGAGCTGTTTTTT | CASSNPSILTGELFF
NA | TRBJ2-1 | TRBV18 | TRBD2 | TGTGCCAGCTCCCTGACTAGCGGGAGCCTACTGGGCAATGAGCAGTTCTTC | CASSLTSGSLLGNEQFF
NA | TRBJ2-5 | TRBV21-1 | NA | TGTGCCAGCAGTAGCAGGGAGGCTCCGCGCGAGACCCAGTACTTC | CASSSREAPRETQYF
once | TRBJ2-7 | TRBV7-3 | NA | TGTGCCAGCAGCCCGTCAAGAGCCCTCCCCTACGAGCAGTACTTC | CASSPSRALPYEQYF
NA | TRBJ2-3 | TRBV6-4 | NA | TGTGCCAGCAGACCTAGCGTTCGTGATACGCAGTATTTT | CASRPSVRDTQYF
NA | TRBJ2-1 | TRBV11-2 | TRBD2 | TGTGCCAGCAGCCTGCGGACACTAGCGGGAGAGATTAATGAGCAGTTCTTC | CASSLRTLAGEINEQFF
NA | TRBJ1-1 | TRBV7-9 | NA | TGTGCCAGCAGCATAGACTTGCCCCCCCGCGCGAACACTGAAGCTTTCTTT | CASSIDLPPRANTEAFF
NA | TRBJ2-1 | TRBV5-4 | NA | TGTGCCAGCAGCCCCGGACCCCCGGGGAATGAGCAGTTCTTC | CASSPGPPGNEQFF
NA | TRBJ2-7 | TRBV6-6 | TRBD1 | TGTGCCAGCAGTCTATCTACCGGGACAGGGGGCTGGCAGTACTTC | CASSLSTGTGGWQYF
NA | TRBJ1-3 | TRBV7-9 | NA | TGTGCCAGCAGCTTAGGTCAGAGAAACACCATATATTTT | CASSLGQRNTIYF
NA | TRBJ2-7 | TRBV5-5 | NA | TGTGCCAGCACCCTTACACCATGGGGCTACGAGCAGTACTTC | CASTLTPWGYEQYF
NA | TRBJ2-1 | TRBV18 | NA | TGTGCCAGCTCACCAAGGGTCTTAGTATCGGCTCCCAATGAGCAGTTCTTC | CASSPRVLVSAPNEQFF
NA | TRBJ2-7 | TRBV11-2 | NA | TGTGCCAGCAGCCCCCGTGGTTTCTCCGAGCAGTACTTC | CASSPRGFSEQYF
NA | TRBJ1-1 | TRBV5-4 | NA | TGTGCCAGCAGCGACCGGGGACCGACGAACACTGAAGCTTTCTTT | CASSDRGPTNTEAFF
NA | TRBJ2-1 | TRBV19 | NA | TGTGCCAGTAGTATATATCCAGGACTGAACGAACGCGATGAGCAGTTCTTC | CASSIYPGLNERDEQFF
NA | TRBJ2-1 | TRBV9 | NA | TGTGCCAGCAGCGTGACGTTAGCCAACAATGAGCAGTTCTTC | CASSVTLANNEQFF
NA | TRBJ2-3 | TRBV10-3 | TRBD2 | TGTGCCATCAGTGAGTCGGCTAGCGGCAGGAGGAGCACAGATACGCAGTATTTT | CAISESASGRRSTDTQYF
NA | TRBJ2-7 | TRBV5-4 | TRBD1 | TGTGCCAGCAGCTCCTGGACAGGGTCCTACGAGCAGTACTTC | CASSSWTGSYEQYF
NA | TRBJ2-1 | TRBV19 | NA | TGTGCCAGTAGTATCCCTTTCAGGTATGAGCAGTTCTTC | CASSIPFRYEQFF
once | TRBJ1-3 | TRBV10-1 | NA | TGCGCCAGCAGTGAGGGGCCGGCGCCCTCTGGAAACACCATATATTTT | CASSEGPAPSGNTIYF
NA | TRBJ2-3 | TRBV5-1 | TRBD2 | TGCGCCAGCGCTAGCGGGAGCACAGATACGCAGTATTTT | CASASGSTDTQYF
once | TRBJ1-2 | TRBV19 | TRBD1 | TGTGCCAGTAGTACCGGGACAGGGGGGGCCTATGGCTACACCTTC | CASSTGTGGAYGYTF
NA | TRBJ1-5 | TRBV6-6 | NA | TGTGCCAGCAGTACCCAGTCTACCGGGCAGCCCCAGCATTTT | CASSTQSTGQPQHF
few | TRBJ2-7 | TRBV6-1 | NA | TGTGCCAGCAGTGACCTCTACGAGCAGTACTTC | CASSDLYEQYF
NA | TRBJ1-5 | TRBV4-2 | TRBD1 | TGTGCCAGCAGCCAAGGAACAGGGGAAGGCAATCAGCCCCAGCATTTT | CASSQGTGEGNQPQHF
NA | TRBJ1-1 | TRBV19 | NA | TGTGCCAGTAGTCGTACTGTGGGTGAAGCTTTCTTT | CASSRTVGEAFF
NA | TRBJ1-5 | TRBV19 | NA | TGTGCCAGTAGGCGGGGGGATCAGCCCCAGCATTTT | CASRRGDQPQHF
NA | TRBJ1-1 | TRBV5-4 | NA | TGTGCCAGCCCGAGGGACACCAGGTGGGTGAACACTGAAGCTTTCTTT | CASPRDTRWVNTEAFF
NA | TRBJ2-1 | TRBV10-3 | TRBD2 | TGTGCCATCAGTGCGGGACTAGCGGGGAATGAGCAGTTCTTC | CAISAGLAGNEQFF
NA | TRBJ2-7 | TRBV2 | NA | TGTGCCAGCAGTCCCCAGGGATACGAGCAGTACTTC | CASSPQGYEQYF
NA | TRBJ2-1 | TRBV9 | TRBD1 | TGTGCCAGCAGCGAGAGGGGACAGGAGGGTAATGAGCAGTTCTTC | CASSERGQEGNEQFF
NA | TRBJ2-7 | TRBV6-1 | NA | TGTGCCAGCAGTGACCCGACAGTCTCCTACGAGCAGTACTTC | CASSDPTVSYEQYF
NA | TRBJ2-7 | TRBV5-4 | NA | TGTGCCAGCAGCCGAGCAGCGGAGCAGGCCTCCTACGAGCAGTACTTC | CASSRAAEQASYEQYF
few | TRBJ1-5 | TRBV7-9 | TRBD1 | TGTGCCAGCAGCTGGACAGGGGCTAATCAGCCCCAGCATTTT | CASSWTGANQPQHF
NA | TRBJ2-2 | TRBV14 | NA | TGTGCCAGCAGCCGTAACAGGAACACCGGGGAGCTGTTTTTT | CASSRNRNTGELFF
once | TRBJ2-1 | TRBV5-4 | TRBD2 | TGTGCCAGCAGCCCGTCCACTAGCGGGAGACCGTTCTTC | CASSPSTSGRPFF